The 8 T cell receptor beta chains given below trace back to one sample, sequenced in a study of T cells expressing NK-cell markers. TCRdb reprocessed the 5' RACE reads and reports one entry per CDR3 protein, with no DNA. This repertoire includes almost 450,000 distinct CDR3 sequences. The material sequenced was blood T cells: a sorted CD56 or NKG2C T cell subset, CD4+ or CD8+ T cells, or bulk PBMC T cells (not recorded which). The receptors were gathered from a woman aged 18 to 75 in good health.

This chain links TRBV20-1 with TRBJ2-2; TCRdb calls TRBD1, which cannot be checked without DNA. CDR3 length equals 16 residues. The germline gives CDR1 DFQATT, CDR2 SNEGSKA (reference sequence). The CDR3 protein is CSASPGAAPGIGELFF.

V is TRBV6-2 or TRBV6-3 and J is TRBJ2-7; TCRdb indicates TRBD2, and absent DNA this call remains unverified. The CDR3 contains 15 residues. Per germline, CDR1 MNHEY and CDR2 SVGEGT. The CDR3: CASSYEASVAYEQYF.

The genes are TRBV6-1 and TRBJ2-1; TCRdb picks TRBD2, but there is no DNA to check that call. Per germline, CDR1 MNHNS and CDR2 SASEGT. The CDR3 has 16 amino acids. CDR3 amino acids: CASRSIVGGRADEQFF.

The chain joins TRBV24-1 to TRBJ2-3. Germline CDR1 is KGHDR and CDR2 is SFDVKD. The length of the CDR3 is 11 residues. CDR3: CATSDVGTQYF.

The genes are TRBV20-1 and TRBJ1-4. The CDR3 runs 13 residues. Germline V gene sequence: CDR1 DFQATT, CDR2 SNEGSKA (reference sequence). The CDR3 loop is CSASRGPNEKLFF.

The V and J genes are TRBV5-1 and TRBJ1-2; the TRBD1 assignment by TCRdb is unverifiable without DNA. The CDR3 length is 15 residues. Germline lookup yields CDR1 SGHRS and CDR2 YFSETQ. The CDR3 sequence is CASSLGDNSDYGYTF.

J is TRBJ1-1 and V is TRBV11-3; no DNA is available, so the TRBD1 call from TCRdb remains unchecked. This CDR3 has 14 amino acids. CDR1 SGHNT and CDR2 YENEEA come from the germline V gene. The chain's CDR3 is CASSQRGGAGEAFF.

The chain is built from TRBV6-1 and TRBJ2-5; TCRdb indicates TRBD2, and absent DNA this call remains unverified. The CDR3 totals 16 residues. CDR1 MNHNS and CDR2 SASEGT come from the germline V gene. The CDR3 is CASSQGPSGGQETQYF.